Described below is a single TCR beta chain sequence and its context. Its antigen is as yet unknown. Only in-frame clones appear in the TCRdb table, and some are missing; sequencing was by immunoSEQ multiplex PCR. The sample lists about 73,000 clones, about nine tenths seen once, with about 0.15% in the top ten. This sample was taken from a study of human versus mouse CDR3 diversity and MHC coevolution. Study as a whole: The immunoSEQ assay reportedly detects one in 200,000 T cells. Samples had between about 0.6 x 10^7 and 1.6 x 10^7 valid reads.

Naive CD4 T cells were sorted as CD45RO-negative, CD62L-positive. There are 17 residues in the CDR3. Points from the study as a whole: Humans had the largest estimated TCR beta repertoire, 1.5 million to 2 million clonotypes.

The rearrangement joins TRBV21-1 to TRBJ1-1; the table's TRBD1 call for D was not verified on the DNA. TRBV21-1 is shown as a pseudogene. The TCR comes from a person aged 25 to 69 in good health. Sequencing was performed on naive CD4+ T cells from blood. Described subset: CD45RO-negative CD62L-positive naive CD4 T cells. The CDR3 sequence is CASSKYVPPGQNTEAFF. The CDR3 DNA reads TGTGCCAGCAGCAAATATGTTCCCCCGGGACAGAACACTGAAGCTTTCTTT.